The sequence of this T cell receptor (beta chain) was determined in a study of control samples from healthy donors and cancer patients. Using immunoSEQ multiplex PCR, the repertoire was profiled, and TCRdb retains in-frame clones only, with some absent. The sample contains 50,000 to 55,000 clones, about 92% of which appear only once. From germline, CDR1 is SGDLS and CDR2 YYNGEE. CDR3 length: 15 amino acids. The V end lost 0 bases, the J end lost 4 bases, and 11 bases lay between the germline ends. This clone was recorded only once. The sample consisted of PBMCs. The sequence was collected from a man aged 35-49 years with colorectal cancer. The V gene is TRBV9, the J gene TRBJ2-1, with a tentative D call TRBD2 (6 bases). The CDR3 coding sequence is TGTGCCAGCAGCGTAGTGGAGGGTGGGTACAATGAGCAGTTCTTC. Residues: CASSVVEGGYNEQFF.